The clone carrying this TCR beta chain has a handful of counts. What it recognizes is unknown. TCRdb independently ran MiXCR on the 5' RACE reads; one entry per CDR3 protein. The table includes over 350,000 distinct CDR3 sequences, about 16% detected once. CDR1 and CDR2 (germline): SGDLS, YYNGEE. The CDR3 spans 15 residues. The ends were cut back, 1 base at V and 3 bases at J, with 12 bases in the middle. This entry is derived from a study of T-cell memory formation after mild COVID-19. The study's findings and limits: Researchers report contracting CD4+ clones mostly in CM and EM, with CD8+ clones in EMRA. Later expanders leaned toward CD4+, whereas clones contracting from day 15 to 85 were balanced CD4/CD8.

The rearrangement joins TRBV9 to TRBJ2-3; D is tentatively TRBD1 or TRBD2 (5 bases each). The specimen sequenced was PBMCs or a T cell subset sorted from them (not recorded which). The receptor was derived from a man aged 18 to 30 who had mild COVID-19 (a few samples of this study predate the infection). Cell type and time point are not known. The CDR3 DNA is TGTGCCAGCAGCGTAAGCGGCAGGGTGACAGATACGCAGTATTTT. As protein: CASSVSGRVTDTQYF.